The 29 T cell receptor beta chains below come from one sample, sequenced in a study of long-term antiretroviral therapy in people with HIV. The immunoSEQ assay was v3.0, run at survey level. Only in-frame clones appear in the TCRdb table, and some are missing; sequencing was by immunoSEQ multiplex PCR. This table holds about 22,000 clones, 65% to 80% found once. The specimen comprised unsorted PBMCs, sampled 1.2 years after starting antiretroviral therapy. The receptors shown here come from a woman in her forties with HIV.

CDR3 amino acids: CASSFEGESYEQYF. As DNA, the CDR3 is TGTGCCAGCAGCTTTGAGGGGGAAAGCTACGAGCAGTACTTC. V is TRBV5-4 and J is TRBJ2-7; possibly TRBD1 for D (6 bases). Deletions cut 2 bases from V and 3 bases from J, with 12 bases between. The CDR3 extends over 14 amino acids. The germline V gene encodes CDR1 SGHNT and CDR2 YYREEE (reference sequence).

Remarks on this clone: Its ends do not fully match the called genes, so a read error is possible. The chain has TRBV2 and TRBJ2-5; D is ambiguous. The germline gives CDR1 SNHLY, CDR2 FYNNEI. This CDR3 contains 10 residues. The CDR3 reads CASDGPRLHF. The CDR3 nucleotides read TGTGCCAGCGACGGGCCGCGTCTCCACTTC.

This rearrangement joins TRBV27 to TRBJ2-7; D tentatively fits TRBD1 or TRBD2 (5 bases each). Germline values: CDR1 MNHEY, CDR2 SMNVEV (reference sequence). The CDR3 sequence is 15 residues long. With 6 bases removed from V and 7 bases from J, the gap between germline ends came to 22 bases. The CDR3 loop reads CASRGGGPGAGEQYF. As DNA, the CDR3 is TGTGCCAGCAGGGGTGGGGGTCCCGGCGCTGGAGAGCAGTACTTC.

The chain carries TRBV5-4 and TRBJ1-2; D gene ambiguous. The CDR3 contains 12 residues. V dropped 3 bases and J dropped 5 bases, with 8 bases sitting between them. Germline V gene data show CDR1 as SGHNT and CDR2 as YYREEE (reference sequence). DNA for the CDR3: TGTGCCAGCAGCTCCGACGGTTATGGCTACACCTTC. Translated: CASSSDGYGYTF.

The rearrangement joins TRBV19 to TRBJ2-7, with unresolved D. Germline V lookup: CDR1 LNHDA, CDR2 SQIVND (reference sequence). CDR3 length: 13 residues. Trimming removed 10 bases from V and 6 bases from J, with 19 bases in between. CDR3 residues: CATKGSAPGEQYF. For the CDR3, the DNA is TGTGCCACTAAGGGCAGTGCGCCTGGCGAGCAGTACTTC.

In this sample, this clone turned up a few times. The V call is TRBV2, the J call TRBJ1-1; D may be TRBD1 (5 bases). CDR1 is SNHLY and CDR2 is FYNNEI in the germline V gene. The CDR3 spans 13 residues. Trimming stripped 5 bases from V and 10 bases from J, with 17 bases between. CDR3 amino acids: CASSLPGLKRAFF. The CDR3 nucleotides read TGTGCCAGCAGTTTACCGGGGCTAAAGCGAGCTTTCTTT.

The chain employs TRBV11-2 and TRBJ2-3; D not certain. The CDR3 has 15 amino acids. Trimming left V 5 bases short and J 0 bases short, with 12 bases between. Germline V gives CDR1 SGHAT, CDR2 FQNNGV. The CDR3 bases are TGTGCCAGCAGCGAGCTATTAACTAGCACAGATACGCAGTATTTT. Translation: CASSELLTSTDTQYF.

The gene calls are TRBV7-5 and TRBJ2-7; TRBD1 is the table's D call and was not checked against the DNA. TRBV7-5 is classified as a pseudogene. This CDR3 comprises 17 residues. The CDR3 reads CVRSHQTGSPELYEQYF. The CDR3 DNA sequence: TGTGTCAGAAGCCACCAAACAGGGTCTCCTGAACTATACGAGCAGTACTTC.

This sequence joins TRBV11-2 and TRBJ2-3; D gene unclear. Germline CDR1 reads SGHAT; CDR2 reads FQNNGV. This CDR3 is 14 amino acids long. With 3 bases removed from V and 5 bases from J, the gap between germline ends came to 12 bases. The DNA of the CDR3 is TGTGCCAGCAGCTTCGTCGGGTCGGGAGATACGCAGTATTTT. Amino acids: CASSFVGSGDTQYF.

CDR3: CASSSTGTYEQYF. CDR3 coding DNA: TGTGCCAGCAGCTCGACGGGAACCTACGAGCAGTACTTC. The chain carries TRBV13 and TRBJ2-7; TRBD2 is a possible D gene (5 bases). Between the trimmed V and J ends, which lost 4 bases and 2 bases, there was a span of 9 bases. Germline V lookup: CDR1 PRHDT, CDR2 FYEKMQ (reference sequence). CDR3 length: 13 amino acids.

V is TRBV5-8 and J is TRBJ2-1; 12 nucleotides agree with TRBD2. Trimming removed 3 bases from V and 9 bases from J; junction bases left unmatched: 7. This CDR3 is built from 15 residues. The germline CDR1 and CDR2 sequences are SGHTS and YDEGEE. DNA of the CDR3: TGTGCCAGCAGCTGGGGGACTAGCGGGCTGGGTGAGCAGTTCTTC. Translation: CASSWGTSGLGEQFF.

V usage is TRBV30 and J usage is TRBJ2-3, with 11 nucleotides matching TRBD2. The CDR3 has 14 amino acids. The trim removed 2 bases at V and 4 bases at J, leaving 2 bases unmatched. Per the germline V gene, CDR1 is GTSNPN and CDR2 is SVGIG (reference sequence). The CDR3 bases are TGTGCCTGGAGTCCGGGACTAGCGGCAGATACGCAGTATTTT. Translating gives CAWSPGLAADTQYF. Filled out from reference TRBV30 and TRBJ2-3, the complete variable domain reads SQTIHQWPATLVQPVGSPLSLECTVEGTSNPNLYWYRQAAGRGLQLLFYSVGIGQISSEVPQNLSASRPQDRQFILSSKKLLLSDSGFYLCAWSPGLAADTQYFGPGTRLTVL.

The sample holds one count of this clone. The J gene is TRBJ1-3, the V gene TRBV5-6; D gene uncertain. CDR1 and CDR2 (germline): SGHDT, YYEEEE. V gave up 1 base and J gave up 2 bases, with 10 bases separating them. The CDR3 runs 15 residues. CDR3 nucleotides: TGTGCCAGCAGCTTGACGGTTCGAACTGGAAACACCATATATTTT. Amino acid sequence: CASSLTVRTGNTIYF. The whole variable domain, filled in from reference TRBV5-6 and TRBJ1-3, reads DAGVTQSPTHLIKTRGQQVTLRCSPKSGHDTVSWYQQALGQGPQFIFQYYEEEERQRGNFPDRFSGHQFPNYSSELNVNALLLGDSALYLCASSLTVRTGNTIYFGEGSWLTVV.

The V call is TRBV14, the J call TRBJ1-5; 7 bases line up with TRBD1. J was trimmed by 4 bases and V by 1 base; bases with no gene match: 10. The germline V gene has CDR1 SGHDN and CDR2 FVKESK. This CDR3 has 17 amino acids. In DNA, the CDR3 is TGTGCCAGCAGCCAAGCTCTCGTACAGGGGATGAATCAGCCCCAGCATTTT. Its protein is CASSQALVQGMNQPQHF.

This clone was found a few times. The CDR3 region has the DNA TGTGCCAGCAGGAAGGGTTACGAGCAGTACTTC. It encodes CASRKGYEQYF. The genes are TRBV5-4 and TRBJ2-7; no clear D. Trimming removed 5 bases at V and 4 bases at J, with 7 bases between. The CDR3 spans 11 residues. CDR1 SGHNT and CDR2 YYREEE come from the germline V gene (reference sequence).

This clone was seen only a few times. The chain employs TRBV9 and TRBJ2-1; the match to TRBD2 covers 9 bases. CDR3 size: 16 residues. Germline trimming cut 3 bases from V and 6 bases from J; bases unmatched to any gene: 10. The germline CDR1 and CDR2 sequences are SGDLS and YYNGEE. The CDR3 nucleotides read TGTGCCAGCAGCGCCCTACTAGCGGGTTTCGGCAATGAGCAGTTCTTC. This gives the protein CASSALLAGFGNEQFF.

The J gene is TRBJ2-1, the V gene TRBV7-8; D may be TRBD2 (5 bases). Looked up from germline, CDR1 is SGHVS and CDR2 is FQNEAQ. The CDR3 spans 15 residues. V dropped 6 bases and J dropped 8 bases, with 20 bases sitting between them. The CDR3 coding sequence is TGTGCCAGCAGGCCGAGGGCCCAGCGTTTCGATGAGCAGTTCTTC. Encoded protein: CASRPRAQRFDEQFF.

This clone was found once. This chain connects TRBV4-2 to TRBJ2-5, with 15 bases identical to TRBD2. This CDR3 spans 16 amino acids. The V segment lost 1 base and the J segment 5 bases; nucleotides outside the gene matches: 2. CDR1 and CDR2 (germline): LGHNA, YNFKEQ. CDR3 region: CASSQGGLAGGETQYF. As DNA, the CDR3 is TGTGCCAGCAGCCAAGGTGGACTAGCGGGGGGGGAGACCCAGTACTTC.

J is TRBJ1-1 and V is TRBV6-5; D is uncertain. Germline V gene lookup returns CDR1 MNHEY and CDR2 SVGAGI. Trimming stripped 0 bases from V and 11 bases from J, with 13 bases between. The CDR3 spans 13 residues. This CDR3 is CASSYSTLGYAFF. The CDR3 DNA is TGTGCCAGCAGTTACTCGACTTTAGGGTACGCTTTCTTT.

In this sample, this clone turned up a few times. The chain carries TRBV7-2 and TRBJ2-7, with 9 bases identical to TRBD2. Germline V gene lookup returns CDR1 SGHTA and CDR2 FQGNSA. Germline trimming cut 7 bases from V and 1 base from J; bases unmatched to any gene: 17. The CDR3 is 18 residues long. The CDR3 here is CASTALGREGRGSYEQYF. The CDR3 coding sequence is TGTGCCAGCACCGCCCTGGGGCGGGAGGGCCGCGGTTCCTACGAGCAGTACTTC.

The chain recombines TRBV30 with TRBJ1-2, with D maybe TRBD1 (6 bases). Germline CDR1 GTSNPN, CDR2 SVGIG (reference sequence). Trimming took off 4 bases at V and 2 bases at J, with 20 bases between the two ends. This CDR3 contains 16 residues. The chain's CDR3 is CAWKIPRDTRNYGYTF. CDR3 in DNA: TGTGCCTGGAAAATACCCCGGGACACCAGGAACTATGGCTACACCTTC.

This clone was seen more than once but under ten times. CDR3: CASSSSRLAGVGEQYF. DNA of the CDR3: TGTGCCAGCAGCTCCTCGAGACTAGCGGGAGTGGGCGAGCAGTACTTC. The chain is built from TRBV5-4 and TRBJ2-7; 12 bases are shared with TRBD2. V lost 3 bases and J lost 6; bases outside the gene matches: 10. The CDR3 runs 16 residues. CDR1 is SGHNT, CDR2 YYREEE, per germline (reference sequence).

The chain couples TRBV19 to TRBJ1-1; D is uncertain. V was trimmed by 2 bases and J by 6 bases, leaving 16 bases between them. The germline V gene has CDR1 LNHDA and CDR2 SQIVND (reference sequence). The CDR3 runs 15 residues. CDR3 DNA: TGTGCCAGTAGTATATCGACCTCCAACGGCGCTGAAGCTTTCTTT. Translation gives CASSISTSNGAEAFF.

This chain links TRBV7-8 with TRBJ1-2, with TRBD1 matching over 12 bases. CDR1 SGHVS and CDR2 FQNEAQ come from the germline V gene. CDR3 length: 14 residues. The trim removed 3 bases at V and 7 bases at J, leaving 3 bases unmatched. The CDR3 reads CASSLGQGAGGYTF. CDR3 coding DNA: TGTGCCAGCAGCTTGGGACAGGGGGCAGGTGGCTACACCTTC.

The chain joins TRBV6-1 to TRBJ1-5; unclear D gene. Trimming removed 6 bases from V and 4 bases from J, with 16 bases in between. The CDR3 has 15 residues. Germline V gives CDR1 MNHNS, CDR2 SASEGT. CDR3 amino acids: CASSAGVEVNQPQHF. CDR3 DNA sequence: TGTGCCAGCAGCGCCGGGGTTGAGGTAAATCAGCCCCAGCATTTT.

The rearrangement joins TRBV10-3 to TRBJ2-3, with a tentative D call TRBD1 (5 bases). The V end was cut by 8 bases, the J end by 0 bases, with 6 bases between. The CDR3 consists of 12 residues. Germline CDR1 reads ENHRY; CDR2 reads SYGVKD. The CDR3 protein is CAIQGSTDTQYF. CDR3 coding DNA: TGTGCCATCCAGGGTAGCACAGATACGCAGTATTTT.

This sequence joins TRBV7-9 and TRBJ2-2; 8 nucleotides align to TRBD1. The CDR3 is 15 amino acids. Germline V gene lookup returns CDR1 SEHNR and CDR2 FQNEAQ (reference sequence). V was clipped by 5 bases and J by 3 bases; unmatched bases: 5. The CDR3 sequence is CASSDGQGYTGELFF. In DNA, the CDR3 is TGTGCCAGCAGCGACGGACAGGGCTACACCGGGGAGCTGTTTTTT.

The chain uses TRBV2 and TRBJ2-7; D is undetermined. The germline V and J ends were trimmed by 8 bases and 0 bases, with 5 bases remaining between them. The CDR3 runs to 11 residues. Germline V lookup: CDR1 SNHLY, CDR2 FYNNEI. CDR3 amino acids: CASGHSYEQYF. CDR3 sequence (DNA): TGTGCCAGCGGTCACTCCTACGAGCAGTACTTC.

This clone was picked up a small number of times. The chain combines TRBV7-6 with TRBJ1-5; TRBD1 agrees at 9 bases. Germline V lookup: CDR1 SGHVS, CDR2 FNYEAQ. The ends lost 5 bases at V and 4 bases at J; junction bases unmatched: 6. There are 15 residues in the CDR3. The CDR3 spells CASSPGQGFNQPQHF. The CDR3 DNA reads TGTGCCAGCAGCCCCGGACAGGGGTTTAATCAGCCCCAGCATTTT.